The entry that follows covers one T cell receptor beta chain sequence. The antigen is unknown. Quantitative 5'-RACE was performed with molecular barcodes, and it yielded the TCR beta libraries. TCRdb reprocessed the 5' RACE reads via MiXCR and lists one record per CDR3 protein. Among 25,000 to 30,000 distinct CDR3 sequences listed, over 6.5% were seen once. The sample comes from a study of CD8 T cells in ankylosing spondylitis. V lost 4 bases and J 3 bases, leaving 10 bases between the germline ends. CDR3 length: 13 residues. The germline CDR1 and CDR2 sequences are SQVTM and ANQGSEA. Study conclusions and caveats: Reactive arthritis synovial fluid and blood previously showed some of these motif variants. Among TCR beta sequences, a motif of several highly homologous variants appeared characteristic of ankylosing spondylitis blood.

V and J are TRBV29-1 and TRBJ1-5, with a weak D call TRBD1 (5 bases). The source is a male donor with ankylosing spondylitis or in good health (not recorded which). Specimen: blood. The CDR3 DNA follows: TGCAGCGTTGGGCAGGGTAACAATCAGCCCCAGCATTTT. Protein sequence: CSVGQGNNQPQHF.